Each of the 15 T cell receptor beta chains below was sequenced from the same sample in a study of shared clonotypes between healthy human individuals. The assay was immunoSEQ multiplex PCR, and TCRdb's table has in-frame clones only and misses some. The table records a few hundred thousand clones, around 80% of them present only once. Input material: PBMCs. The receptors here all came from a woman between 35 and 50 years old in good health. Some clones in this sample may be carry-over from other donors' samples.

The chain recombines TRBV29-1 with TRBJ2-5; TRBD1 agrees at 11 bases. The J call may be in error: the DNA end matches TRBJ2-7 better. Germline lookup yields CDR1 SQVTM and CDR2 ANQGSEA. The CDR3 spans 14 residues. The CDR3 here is CSVQRGQGAYEQYF. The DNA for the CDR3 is TGCAGCGTCCAGAGGGGACAGGGGGCCTACGAGCAGTACTTC.

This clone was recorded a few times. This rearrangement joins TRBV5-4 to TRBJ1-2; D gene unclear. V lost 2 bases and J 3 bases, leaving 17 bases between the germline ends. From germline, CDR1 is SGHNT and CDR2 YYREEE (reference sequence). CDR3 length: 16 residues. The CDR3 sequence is CASSFDVDIRHYGYTF. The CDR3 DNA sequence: TGTGCCAGCAGCTTTGACGTAGACATCAGGCACTATGGCTACACCTTC. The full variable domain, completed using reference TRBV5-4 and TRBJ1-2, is ETGVTQSPTHLIKTRGQQVTLRCSSQSGHNTVSWYQQALGQGPQFIFQYYREEENGRGNFPPRFSGLQFPNYSSELNVNALELDDSALYLCASSFDVDIRHYGYTFGSGTRLTVV.

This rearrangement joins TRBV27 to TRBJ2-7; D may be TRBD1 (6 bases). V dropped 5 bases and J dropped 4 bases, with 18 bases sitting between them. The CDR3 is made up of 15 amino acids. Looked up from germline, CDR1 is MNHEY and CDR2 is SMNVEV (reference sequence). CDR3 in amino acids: CASSPMVRGRYEQYF. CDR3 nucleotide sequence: TGTGCCAGCAGTCCAATGGTCAGGGGCAGGTACGAGCAGTACTTC.

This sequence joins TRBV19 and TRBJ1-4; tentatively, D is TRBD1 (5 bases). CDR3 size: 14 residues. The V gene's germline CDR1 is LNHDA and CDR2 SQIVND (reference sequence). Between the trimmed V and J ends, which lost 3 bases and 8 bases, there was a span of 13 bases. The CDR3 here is CASSIGTAREKLFF. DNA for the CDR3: TGTGCCAGTAGTATCGGGACCGCCAGGGAAAAACTGTTTTTT. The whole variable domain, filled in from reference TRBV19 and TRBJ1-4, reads DGGITQSPKYLFRKEGQNVTLSCEQNLNHDAMYWYRQDPGQGLRLIYYSQIVNDFQKGDIAEGYSVSREKKESFPLTVTSAQKNPTAFYLCASSIGTAREKLFFGSGTQLSVL.

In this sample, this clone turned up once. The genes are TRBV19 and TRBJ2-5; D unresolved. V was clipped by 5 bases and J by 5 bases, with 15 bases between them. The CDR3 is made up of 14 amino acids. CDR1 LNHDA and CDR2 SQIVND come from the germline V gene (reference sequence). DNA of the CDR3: TGTGCCAGTAGTCCCGACCAGGCCCGGGAGACCCAGTACTTC. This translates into CASSPDQARETQYF.

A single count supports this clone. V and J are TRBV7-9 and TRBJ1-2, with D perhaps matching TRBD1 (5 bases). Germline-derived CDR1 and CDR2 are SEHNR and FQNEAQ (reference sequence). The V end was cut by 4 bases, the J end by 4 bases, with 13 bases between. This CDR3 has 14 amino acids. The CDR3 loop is CASSYVGASYGYTF. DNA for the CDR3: TGTGCCAGCAGCTATGTTGGGGCCTCCTATGGCTACACCTTC.

In DNA form, the CDR3 reads TGTGCCACCAGCAGAGATTGGGGTTCGGGCCCGCTGGGCTATGGCTACACCTTC. Its translation is CATSRDWGSGPLGYGYTF. The chain combines TRBV15 with TRBJ1-2; D is unresolved. Germline CDR1 is LNHNV and CDR2 is YYDKDF (reference sequence). The CDR3 has 18 amino acids. V was clipped by 0 bases and J by 4 bases, with 21 bases between them.

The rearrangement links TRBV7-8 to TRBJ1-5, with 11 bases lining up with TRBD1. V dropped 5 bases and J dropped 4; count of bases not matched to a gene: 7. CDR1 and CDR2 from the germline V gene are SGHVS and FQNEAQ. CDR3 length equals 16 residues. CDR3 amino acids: CASSPPGQGVNQPQHF. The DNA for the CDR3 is TGTGCCAGCAGCCCCCCGGGACAGGGGGTAAATCAGCCCCAGCATTTT.

In nucleotides, the CDR3 is TGTGCCAGTAGTGCCCCCCCGGGGGAGGCTTTCTTT. Encoded protein: CASSAPPGEAFF. This rearrangement joins TRBV19 to TRBJ1-1; D perhaps matches TRBD1 (5 bases). The V gene's germline CDR1 is LNHDA and CDR2 SQIVND (reference sequence). The CDR3 is made up of 12 amino acids. Between the trimmed V and J ends, which lost 5 bases and 11 bases, there was a span of 15 bases.

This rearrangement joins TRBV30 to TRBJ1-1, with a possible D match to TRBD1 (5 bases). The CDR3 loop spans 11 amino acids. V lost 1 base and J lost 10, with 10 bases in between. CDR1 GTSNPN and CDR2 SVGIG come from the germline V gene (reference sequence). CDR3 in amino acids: CAWSAVGVAFF. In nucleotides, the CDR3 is TGTGCCTGGAGTGCAGTGGGGGTAGCTTTCTTT. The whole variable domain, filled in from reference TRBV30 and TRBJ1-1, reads SQTIHQWPATLVQPVGSPLSLECTVEGTSNPNLYWYRQAAGRGLQLLFYSVGIGQISSEVPQNLSASRPQDRQFILSSKKLLLSDSGFYLCAWSAVGVAFFGQGTRLTVV.

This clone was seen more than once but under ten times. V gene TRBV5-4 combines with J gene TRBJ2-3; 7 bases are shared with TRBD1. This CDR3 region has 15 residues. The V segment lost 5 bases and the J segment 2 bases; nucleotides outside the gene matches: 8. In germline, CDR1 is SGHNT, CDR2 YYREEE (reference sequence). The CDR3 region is CASSFDREATDTQYF. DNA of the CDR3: TGTGCCAGCAGTTTTGACAGGGAAGCCACAGATACGCAGTATTTT. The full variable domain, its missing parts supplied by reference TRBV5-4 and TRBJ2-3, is ETGVTQSPTHLIKTRGQQVTLRCSSQSGHNTVSWYQQALGQGPQFIFQYYREEENGRGNFPPRFSGLQFPNYSSELNVNALELDDSALYLCASSFDREATDTQYFGPGTRLTVL.

In DNA, the CDR3 is TGTGCCTGGAGTGTCAGGTCTTTCAGAGGTCAGCCCCAGCATTTT. This encodes CAWSVRSFRGQPQHF. The gene calls are TRBV30 and TRBJ1-5; the D is unclear. The CDR3 is 15 amino acids. Per germline, CDR1 GTSNPN and CDR2 SVGIG (reference sequence). Trimming left V 0 bases short and J 6 bases short, with 15 bases between.

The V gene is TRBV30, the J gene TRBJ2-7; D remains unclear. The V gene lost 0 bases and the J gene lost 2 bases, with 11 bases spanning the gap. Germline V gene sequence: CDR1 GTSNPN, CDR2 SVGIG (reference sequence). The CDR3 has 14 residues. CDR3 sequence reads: CAWSVQREPYEQYF. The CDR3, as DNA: TGTGCCTGGAGTGTACAGAGAGAGCCCTACGAGCAGTACTTC.

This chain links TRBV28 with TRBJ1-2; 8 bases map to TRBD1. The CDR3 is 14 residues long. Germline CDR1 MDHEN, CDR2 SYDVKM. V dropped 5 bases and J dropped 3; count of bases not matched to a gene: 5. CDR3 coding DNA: TGTGCCAGCAGTCGACAGGGGACATACTATGGCTACACCTTC. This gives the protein CASSRQGTYYGYTF.

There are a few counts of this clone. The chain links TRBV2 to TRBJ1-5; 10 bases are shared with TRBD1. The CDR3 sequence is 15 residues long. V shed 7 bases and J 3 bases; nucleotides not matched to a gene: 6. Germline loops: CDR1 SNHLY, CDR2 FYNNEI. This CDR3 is CASTYGTGDNQPQHF. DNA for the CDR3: TGTGCCAGCACTTACGGGACAGGGGACAATCAGCCCCAGCATTTT.